The rows below give T cell receptor beta chains drawn from one sample of a study of blood T cell repertoires in COVID-19. TCRdb keeps only in-frame clones here, not all; method: immunoSEQ multiplex PCR. The profile covers about 130,000 clones, with roughly 74% appearing a single time and approximately 5.7% taken by the ten largest. Sequences were obtained from peripheral blood. Source of these receptors: a man in his sixties with acute or convalescent COVID-19. Both conserved end residues are part of each CDR3. Each record gives: clone size, D gene, V gene, J gene, CDR3 DNA, CDR3 protein. A D gene is named only where the DNA matches it firmly. Some rows have no size entry. The others give once, few or many, or a class for an expanded clone.

>.|.|TRBV3-1/TRBV3-2|TRBJ2-5
TGTGCCAGCAGCCAAGACAGGGAGACCCAGTACTTC
CASSQDRETQYF
>.|TRBD1|TRBV24-1|TRBJ1-5
TGTGCCACCAGTGCCAGGGACAGTTATCAGCCCCAGCATTTT
CATSARDSYQPQHF
>.|.|TRBV4-1|TRBJ2-6
TGCGCCAGCAGCCAAGCAAGTAGCTCCTCTGGGGCCAACGTCCTGACTTTC
CASSQASSSSGANVLTF
>.|TRBD1|TRBV14|TRBJ2-7
TGTGCCAGCAGCCAACAGAGACAGGGCTACGAGCAGTACTTC
CASSQQRQGYEQYF
>many|.|TRBV9|TRBJ1-1
TGTGCCAGCAGCGTTTCCGGGACAATGAACACTGAAGCTTTCTTT
CASSVSGTMNTEAFF
>.|TRBD1|TRBV7-8|TRBJ2-7
TGTGCCAGCAGCAAACGGACAGGAAACTCCTACGAGCAGTACTTC
CASSKRTGNSYEQYF
>many|TRBD1|TRBV6-5|TRBJ1-2
TGTGCCAGCAGTCAGGGACAGGCTATCATAGGGGGCTACACCTTC
CASSQGQAIIGGYTF
>.|TRBD2|TRBV9|TRBJ2-1
TGTGCCAGCAGCGTAGCTAGCGGGGGGGCCGGCAATGAGCAGTTCTTC
CASSVASGGAGNEQFF
>.|.|TRBV7-2|TRBJ1-5
TGTGCCAGCAGCTTAGTAGGGGGTGTAGTGCAGCCCCAGCATTTT
CASSLVGGVVQPQHF
>.|TRBD1|TRBV25-1|TRBJ1-6
TGTGCCAGCAGCGGACAGGGGGCAAATTCACCCCTCCACTTT
CASSGQGANSPLHF
>.|.|TRBV5-1|TRBJ2-3
TGCGCCAGCAGCTTGCGCGGGGTGGGCACAGATACGCAGTATTTT
CASSLRGVGTDTQYF
>.|TRBD1|TRBV5-1|TRBJ1-1
TGCGCCAGCAGCTTGTTCAGGGGGGACATGAACACTGAAGCTTTCTTT
CASSLFRGDMNTEAFF
>.|.|TRBV24-1|TRBJ2-2
TGTGCCACTCGACAGACGAACACCGGGGAGCTGTTTTTT
CATRQTNTGELFF
>.|TRBD1|TRBV3-1/TRBV3-2|TRBJ1-6
TGTGCCAGCGGGGATAGGGGGACAGGGAACTCACCCCTCCACTTT
CASGDRGTGNSPLHF
>.|TRBD1|TRBV6-5|TRBJ1-1
TGTGCCAGCAGCTGGACAGGGAGGACTGAAGCTTTCTTT
CASSWTGRTEAFF
>.|TRBD2|TRBV19|TRBJ2-7
TGTGCCAGTACTGAGACGGGACTAGCATACGAGCAGTACTTC
CASTETGLAYEQYF
>.|TRBD2|TRBV5-1|TRBJ2-3
TGCGCCAGCCGACTAGCGGGAACCACAGATACGCAGTATTTT
CASRLAGTTDTQYF
>.|.|TRBV27|TRBJ1-2
TGTGCCAGCAGTTTAGGGTCGGCAGGATATGGCTACACCTTC
CASSLGSAGYGYTF
>.|.|TRBV30|TRBJ1-6
TGTGCCTGGACCGCGGGCGGCGGGAATTCACCCCTCCACTTT
CAWTAGGGNSPLHF
>.|.|TRBV19|TRBJ2-2
TGTGCCAGTAGTGCAAGACAGACCACCGGGGAGCTGTTTTTT
CASSARQTTGELFF
>.|.|TRBV4-1|TRBJ1-2
TGCGCCAGCAGCCAACCCGCTGGAGCCCTCATCCGTGGCTACACCTTC
CASSQPAGALIRGYTF
>.|.|TRBV10-2|TRBJ1-1
TGCGCCAGCAGTGTCCGGGACACTGAAGCTTTCTTT
CASSVRDTEAFF
>.|TRBD1|TRBV19|TRBJ2-2
TGTGCCAGTCAAGACAGGGGTTTCGCCGGGGAGCTGTTTTTT
CASQDRGFAGELFF
>.|.|TRBV15|TRBJ1-2
TGTGCCACCAGCAGAGATTCTGTGTATGGCTACACCTTC
CATSRDSVYGYTF
>.|.|TRBV7-3|TRBJ2-3
TGTGCCAGCAGCTTAGCGAAAAGCACAGATACGCAGTATTTT
CASSLAKSTDTQYF
>.|.|TRBV6-5|TRBJ1-5
TGTGCCAGCAGTTCTCCCGGGGGGGACAATCAGCCCCAGCATTTT
CASSSPGGDNQPQHF
>.|.|TRBV7-9|TRBJ1-4
TGTGCCAGCAGTCCTGGGCCCGGGAAGCCAACTAATGAAAAACTGTTTTTT
CASSPGPGKPTNEKLFF
>.|.|TRBV7-8|TRBJ2-1
TGTGCCAGCAGCCCTGTGACGGCGGCTAACAATGAGCAGTTCTTC
CASSPVTAANNEQFF
>.|TRBD2|TRBV10-1|TRBJ2-1
TGCGCCAGCAGTGAGCGTGGGTTTGGCGGGGGGGCCTACAATGAGCAGTTCTTC
CASSERGFGGGAYNEQFF
>.|TRBD2|TRBV6-6|TRBJ2-7
TGTGCCAGCAGGATAGCGGGAAGCTCCTACGAGCAGTACTTC
CASRIAGSSYEQYF
>.|.|TRBV4-1|TRBJ2-7
TGCGCCAGCAGCCCTGTCCGACAGGCTCACGAGCAGTACTTC
CASSPVRQAHEQYF
>few|TRBD2|TRBV11-2|TRBJ2-7
TGTGCCAGCAGCAGACTTAGCGGGGGGGCCTCCTACGAGCAGTACTTC
CASSRLSGGASYEQYF
>.|TRBD2|TRBV7-2|TRBJ2-2
TGTGCCAGCAGCTTAGTCCCAAGCGGGAGTGGTCCCGGGGAGCTGTTTTTT
CASSLVPSGSGPGELFF
>.|.|TRBV7-9|TRBJ2-1
TGTGCCAGCAGCTTAGCGCGTAAACAGGTCTTCAATGAGCAGTTCTTC
CASSLARKQVFNEQFF
>.|.|TRBV27|TRBJ2-4
TGTGCCAGCAGTTTATATGCCCAGGGCGCTTGGGCCAAAAACATTCAGTACTTC
CASSLYAQGAWAKNIQYF
>.|.|TRBV5-1|TRBJ2-3
TGCGCCAGCAGCTTAGGCGTACAGGGAAGAAGCACAGATACGCAGTATTTT
CASSLGVQGRSTDTQYF
>.|.|TRBV24-1|TRBJ2-1
TGTGCCACCAGTGATTTGCGGGGGAGCTGGGATGAGCAGTTCTTC
CATSDLRGSWDEQFF
>few|TRBD2|TRBV13|TRBJ2-7
TGTGCCAGCAGCTCGGGGACTAGCGGAATCTCCTACGAGCAGTACTTC
CASSSGTSGISYEQYF
>.|.|TRBV20-1|TRBJ1-1
TGCAGTGCCTCCTTCTACACTGAAGCTTTCTTT
CSASFYTEAFF
>.|.|TRBV21-1|TRBJ2-1
TGTGCCAGCAGCCCTAGGGGGGGAGGTAAGCAGTTCTTC
CASSPRGGGKQFF
>.|.|TRBV6-1|TRBJ1-2
TGTGCCAGCAGTGGATACAGGGACACCGATAACTATGGCTACACCTTC
CASSGYRDTDNYGYTF
>few|.|TRBV6-6|TRBJ1-2
TGTGCCAGCGGCAGGGTTAACTATGGCTACACCTTC
CASGRVNYGYTF
>.|TRBD2|TRBV19|TRBJ2-1
TGTGCCAGTAGTACCCCCGGGGGAGGGACCTACAATGAGCAGTTCTTC
CASSTPGGGTYNEQFF
>.|.|TRBV29-1|TRBJ1-2
TGCAGCGTGGGGGGGGCTAACTATGGCTACACCTTC
CSVGGANYGYTF
>few|.|TRBV15|TRBJ1-1
TGTGCCACCAGCAGAGGCGACGGCAGATCGGGAACTTTCTTT
CATSRGDGRSGTFF
>.|.|TRBV12-3/TRBV12-4|TRBJ2-7
TGTGCCAGCAGTTTGACAGTAGTCTACGAGCAGTACTTC
CASSLTVVYEQYF
>.|TRBD1|TRBV29-1|TRBJ1-4
TGCAGCGTCGAATACAGGGGGTTGAATGAAAAACTGTTTTTT
CSVEYRGLNEKLFF
>.|.|TRBV18|TRBJ1-2
TGTGCCAGCTCACCGTTTGTGCAGCAGGGTGACGGCTACACCTTC
CASSPFVQQGDGYTF